A single TCR beta chain is shown here with its context. This sample was taken from a study of CD8 T cells in Susac syndrome. With 1 base removed from V and 6 bases from J, the gap between germline ends came to 15 bases. The CDR3 has 16 amino acids. Germline loops: CDR1 PRHDT, CDR2 FYEKMQ (reference sequence). Blood CD8+ and CD4+ T cells underwent high-throughput TCR beta sequencing. Relapsing-remitting disease, either stable or active, was present in the multiple sclerosis controls, who were treatment-naive patients. RNA amounts of roughly 0.5 to 1 ug underwent reverse transcription with random hexamers. An immunoSEQ multiplex PCR generated amplified TCR beta CDR3 products spanning 54 Vbeta and 13 Jbeta. From the immunoSEQ multiplex PCR reads, TCRdb called clonotypes with MiXCR, one entry per CDR3 protein. The data contain approximately 220,000 distinct CDR3 sequences, more than 85% of them singletons.

The sample taken for sequencing was CD8+ T cells from PBMCs. The chain links TRBV13 to TRBJ2-2; perhaps D is TRBD1 or TRBD2 (6 bases each). The TCR comes from a human donor with multiple sclerosis. In DNA, the CDR3 is TGTGCCAGCAGCTTAGAGGGGGGTTCGTATGCCGGGGAGCTGTTTTTT. Its protein is CASSLEGGSYAGELFF.